This note documents a single TCR beta chain sequence. Its antigen is undetermined. These data come from a study of PD-1 blockade in classical Hodgkin lymphoma. Study outcomes and limitations: At baseline, newly diagnosed patients reportedly showed less TCR diversity than healthy donors. Causes of the repertoire differences remain undefined, possibly disease activity or prior therapy.

The CDR3 contains 14 residues. Germline values: CDR1 SGHDT, CDR2 YYEEEE. The trim removed 2 bases at V and 7 bases at J, leaving 4 bases unmatched. Method: immunoSEQ multiplex PCR; TCRdb's copy keeps in-frame clones and lacks some. The sample holds about 98,000 clones, around nine tenths seen once. Every one of the patients relapsed after autologous stem cell transplantation (brentuximab vedotin exposure was variable). This receptor was obtained from a human donor with classical Hodgkin lymphoma. V usage is TRBV5-6 and J usage is TRBJ2-2, with 8 positions matching TRBD1. Sequences were derived from peripheral blood mononuclear cells (PBMCs), sampled at baseline. The CDR3 reads CASSFPGGVGELFF. Here the CDR3 DNA reads TGTGCCAGCAGCTTCCCAGGGGGCGTCGGGGAGCTGTTTTTT.